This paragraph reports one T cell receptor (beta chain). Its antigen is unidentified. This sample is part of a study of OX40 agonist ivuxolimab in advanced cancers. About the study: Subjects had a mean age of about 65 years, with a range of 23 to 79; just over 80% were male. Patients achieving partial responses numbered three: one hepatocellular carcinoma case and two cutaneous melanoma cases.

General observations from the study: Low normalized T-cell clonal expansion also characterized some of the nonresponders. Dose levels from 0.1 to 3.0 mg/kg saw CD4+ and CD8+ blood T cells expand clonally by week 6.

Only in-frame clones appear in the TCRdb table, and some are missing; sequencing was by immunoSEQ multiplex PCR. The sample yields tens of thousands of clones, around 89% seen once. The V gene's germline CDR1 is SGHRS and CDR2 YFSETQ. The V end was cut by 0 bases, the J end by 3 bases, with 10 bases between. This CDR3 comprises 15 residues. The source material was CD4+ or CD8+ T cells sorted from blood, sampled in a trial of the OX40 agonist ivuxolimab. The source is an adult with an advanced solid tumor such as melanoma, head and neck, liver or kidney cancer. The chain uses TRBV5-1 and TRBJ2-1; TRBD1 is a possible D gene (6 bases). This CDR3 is CASSLGPDSYNEQFF. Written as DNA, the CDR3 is TGCGCCAGCAGCTTGGGTCCGGACAGCTACAATGAGCAGTTCTTC.